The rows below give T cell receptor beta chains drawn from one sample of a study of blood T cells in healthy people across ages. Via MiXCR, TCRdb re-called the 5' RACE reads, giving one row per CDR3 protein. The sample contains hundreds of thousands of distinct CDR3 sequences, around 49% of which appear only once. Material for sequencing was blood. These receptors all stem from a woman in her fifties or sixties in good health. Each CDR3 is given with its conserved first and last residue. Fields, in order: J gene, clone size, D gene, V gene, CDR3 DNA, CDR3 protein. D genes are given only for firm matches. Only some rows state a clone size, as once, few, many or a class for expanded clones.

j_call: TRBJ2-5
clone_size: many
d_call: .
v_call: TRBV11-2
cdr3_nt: TGTGCCAGCAGCTTAGCGGTTAGCGGAGAACAAGAGACCCAGTACTTC
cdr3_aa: CASSLAVSGEQETQYF

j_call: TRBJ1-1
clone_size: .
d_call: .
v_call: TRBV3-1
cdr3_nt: TGTGCCAGCAGCCAAGATTGGGGGGTTTCAAAAAGCACTGAAGCTTTCTTT
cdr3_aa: CASSQDWGVSKSTEAFF

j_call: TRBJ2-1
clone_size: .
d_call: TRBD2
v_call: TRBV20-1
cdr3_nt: TGCAGTGCAGTAGCGGGAGGCTTCTACAATGAGCAGTTCTTC
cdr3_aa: CSAVAGGFYNEQFF

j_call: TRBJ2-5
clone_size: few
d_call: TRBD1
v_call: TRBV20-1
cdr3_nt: TGCAGTCCAATTTCCGGGACAGCGATAAAAGAGACCCAGTACTTC
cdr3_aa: CSPISGTAIKETQYF

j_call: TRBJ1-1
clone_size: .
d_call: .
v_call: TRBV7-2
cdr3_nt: TGTGCCAGCAGCCCCCTCCGGGGCGCCATAACTGAAGCTTTCTTT
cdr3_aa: CASSPLRGAITEAFF

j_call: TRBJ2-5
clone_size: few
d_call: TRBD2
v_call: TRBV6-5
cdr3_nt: TGTGCCAGCAACGGGGGAGGGGAGACCCAGTACTTC
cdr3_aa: CASNGGGETQYF

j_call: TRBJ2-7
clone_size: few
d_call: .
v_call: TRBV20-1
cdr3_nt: TGCAGTGCTAGAGCGGGCGGGAAGGGAGACGAGCAGTACTTC
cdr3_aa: CSARAGGKGDEQYF

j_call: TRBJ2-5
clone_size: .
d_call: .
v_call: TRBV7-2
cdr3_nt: TGTGCCAGCAGCTTAGTCGGGGCTAGGGGGGGTTCAAGGACCCAGTACTTC
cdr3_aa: CASSLVGARGGSRTQYF

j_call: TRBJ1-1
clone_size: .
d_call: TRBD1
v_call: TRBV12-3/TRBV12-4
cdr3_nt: TGTGCCAGCAGTTTCTGGGACAGTGAAGCTTTCTTT
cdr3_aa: CASSFWDSEAFF

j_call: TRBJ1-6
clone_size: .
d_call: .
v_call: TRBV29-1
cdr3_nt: TGCAGCGTTGATCTGGCAGCCGATCGTAATTCACCCCTCCACTTT
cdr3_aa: CSVDLAADRNSPLHF

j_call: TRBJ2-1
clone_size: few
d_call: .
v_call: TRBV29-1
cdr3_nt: TGCAGCGTTGTATGGCCATCGAGCTCCTACAATGAGCAGTTCTTC
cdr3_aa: CSVVWPSSSYNEQFF

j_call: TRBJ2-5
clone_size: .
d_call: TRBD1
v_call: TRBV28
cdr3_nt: TGTGCCAGCAGTTCCCTACTTTTGGCAGGGGGCGCAGAGACCCAGTACTTC
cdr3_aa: CASSSLLLAGGAETQYF

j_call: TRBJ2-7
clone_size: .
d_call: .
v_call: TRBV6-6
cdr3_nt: TGTGCCAGCAGTTTTCTAGGGGACTCCTCCTACGAGCAGTACTTC
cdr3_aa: CASSFLGDSSYEQYF

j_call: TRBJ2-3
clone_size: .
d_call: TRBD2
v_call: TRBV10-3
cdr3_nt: TGTGCCATCTCCGCGAGCGGGAGGGCCCCGGGCACAGATACGCAGTATTTT
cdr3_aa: CAISASGRAPGTDTQYF

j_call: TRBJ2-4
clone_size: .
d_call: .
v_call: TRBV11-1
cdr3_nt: TGTGCCAGCAGCTTAACGGGAAGGAGACTAGCCAAAAACATTCAGTACTTC
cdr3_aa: CASSLTGRRLAKNIQYF

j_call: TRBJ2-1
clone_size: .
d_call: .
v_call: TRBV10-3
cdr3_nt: TGTGCCATCAGTGCCACTCAAGGTACGGGTTCGGGGGATGAGCAGTTCTTC
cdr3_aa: CAISATQGTGSGDEQFF

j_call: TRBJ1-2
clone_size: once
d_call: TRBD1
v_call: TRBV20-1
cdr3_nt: TGCAGTGCTAGAGGGTTGGGGGCCGGGACAGACTACTATGGCTACACCTTC
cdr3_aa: CSARGLGAGTDYYGYTF

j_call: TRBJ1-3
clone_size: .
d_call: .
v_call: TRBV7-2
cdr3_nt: TGTGCCAGCAGCTTAGATTACAGAGGGGGGAACACCATATATTTT
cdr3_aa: CASSLDYRGGNTIYF

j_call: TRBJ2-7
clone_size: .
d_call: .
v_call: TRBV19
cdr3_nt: TGTGCCAGCTCCCCCCGGTCTTTGAACTACGAGCAGTACTTC
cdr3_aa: CASSPRSLNYEQYF

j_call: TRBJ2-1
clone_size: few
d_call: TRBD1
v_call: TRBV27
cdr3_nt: TGTGCCAGCAGTAATACCGGGACAGGGGGCGGGTGGTTCTTC
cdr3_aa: CASSNTGTGGGWFF

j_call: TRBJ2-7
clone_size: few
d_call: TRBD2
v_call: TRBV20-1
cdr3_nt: TGCAGTGCTCAGGATCCCGGGACTACCTACGAGCAGTACTTC
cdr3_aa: CSAQDPGTTYEQYF

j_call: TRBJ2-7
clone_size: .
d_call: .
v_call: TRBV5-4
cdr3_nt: TGTGCCAGCAGCTTGTCCGGGGGTAAAGCCTCCTACGAGCAGTACTTC
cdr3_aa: CASSLSGGKASYEQYF

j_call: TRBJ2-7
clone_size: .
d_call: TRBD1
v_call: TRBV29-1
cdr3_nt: TGCAGCGTTATATTACCGGGACAGGGGACGTCCTACGAGCAGTACTTC
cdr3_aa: CSVILPGQGTSYEQYF

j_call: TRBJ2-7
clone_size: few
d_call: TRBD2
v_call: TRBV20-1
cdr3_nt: TGCAGTGCTAGAGATGCTAGCGGGGTCTCCTACGAGCAGTACTTC
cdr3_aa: CSARDASGVSYEQYF

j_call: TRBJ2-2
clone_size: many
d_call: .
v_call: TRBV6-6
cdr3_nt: TGTGCCAGCAGTTCCGTGGGTAGCGGGAACACCGGGGAGCTGTTTTTT
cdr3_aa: CASSSVGSGNTGELFF

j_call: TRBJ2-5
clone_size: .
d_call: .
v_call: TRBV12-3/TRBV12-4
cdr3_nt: TGTGCCAGCAGTTTCGGGCAGGGGCTTCGGGAGCAGTACTTC
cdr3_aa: CASSFGQGLREQYF

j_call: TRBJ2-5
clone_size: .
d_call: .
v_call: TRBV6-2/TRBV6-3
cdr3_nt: TGTGCCAGCAGTTACCTAGAAGAGACCCAGTACTTC
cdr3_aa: CASSYLEETQYF

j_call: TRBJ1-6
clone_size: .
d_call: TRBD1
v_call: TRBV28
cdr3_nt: TGTGCCAGCAATCGCGGGGACAGGGGGCGACTGGGGTCACCCCTCCACTTT
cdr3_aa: CASNRGDRGRLGSPLHF

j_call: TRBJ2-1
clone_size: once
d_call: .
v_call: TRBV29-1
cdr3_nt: TGCAGCAGCTCGAACGACAGAAGAGACTATGAGCAGTTCTTC
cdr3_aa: CSSSNDRRDYEQFF

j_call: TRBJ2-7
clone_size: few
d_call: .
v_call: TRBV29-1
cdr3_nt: TGCAGCGTTCATGACTACGAGCAGTACTTC
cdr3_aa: CSVHDYEQYF

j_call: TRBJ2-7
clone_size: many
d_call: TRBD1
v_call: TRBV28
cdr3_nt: TGTGCCAGCAGTTCCCTTACAGCCTATAGGGACAGGGGATACGAGCAGTACTTC
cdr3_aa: CASSSLTAYRDRGYEQYF

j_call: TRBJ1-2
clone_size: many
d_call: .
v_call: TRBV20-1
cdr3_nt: TGCAGTGCTAGACAACCCCGGAAAGACTATGGCTACACCTTC
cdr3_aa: CSARQPRKDYGYTF

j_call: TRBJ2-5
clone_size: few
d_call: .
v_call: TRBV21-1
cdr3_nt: TGTGCCAGCAGCAAACTAGCGGTGCAAGAGACCCAGTACTTC
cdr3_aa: CASSKLAVQETQYF

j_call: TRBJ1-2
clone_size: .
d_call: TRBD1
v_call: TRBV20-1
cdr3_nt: TGCAGTGCTAGTGGGGACAGAATCCGCGTTGGGGGCTACACCTTC
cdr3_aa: CSASGDRIRVGGYTF

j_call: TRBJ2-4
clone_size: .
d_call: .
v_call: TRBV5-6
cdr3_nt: TGTGCCAGCAGCTTGTTTTCCCGCCAGGGGAGCATTCAGTACTTC
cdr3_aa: CASSLFSRQGSIQYF

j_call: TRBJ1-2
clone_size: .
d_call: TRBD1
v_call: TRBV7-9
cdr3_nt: TGTGCCAGCAGCTTAGTCCGCTTCCGGGACAGAGATGGCTACACCTTC
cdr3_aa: CASSLVRFRDRDGYTF

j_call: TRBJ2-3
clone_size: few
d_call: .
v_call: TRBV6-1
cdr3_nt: TGTGCCAGCAGTACTAGCAGCCGCACAGATACGCAGTATTTT
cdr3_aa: CASSTSSRTDTQYF

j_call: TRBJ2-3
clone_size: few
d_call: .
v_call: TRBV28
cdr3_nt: TGTGCCAGCAACAGGTCAGGGCGACGGGATACGCAGTATTTT
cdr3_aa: CASNRSGRRDTQYF

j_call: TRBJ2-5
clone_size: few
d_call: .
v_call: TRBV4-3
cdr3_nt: TGCGCCAGCAGTCTCCTTCCGGGGACCCAGTACTTC
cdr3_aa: CASSLLPGTQYF

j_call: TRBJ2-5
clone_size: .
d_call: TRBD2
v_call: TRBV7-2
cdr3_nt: TGTGCCATCGGGACTAGCGGGAGTATGGAGACCCAGTACTTC
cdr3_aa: CAIGTSGSMETQYF